This TCR beta chain emerged from a study of CD8 T cells in Susac syndrome. Germline assignment: CDR1 SGDLS and CDR2 YYNGEE. The CDR3 covers 12 residues. V lost 0 bases and J 13 bases, leaving 8 bases between the germline ends. FACS enriched CD8+ TEMRA cells, while bulk CD8+ and CD4+ were negatively isolated. Reverse transcription of about 0.45 to 1 ug RNA was carried out with random hexamers. Using its own MiXCR run on the immunoSEQ multiplex PCR reads, TCRdb lists one record per CDR3 protein. This sample has more than 200,000 distinct CDR3 sequences, with 92% found just once. This clonotype was picked up a small number of times.

The clonotype comes from a human donor with multiple sclerosis. Input material: CD8+ T cells from PBMCs. The rearrangement uses TRBV9 and TRBJ1-6; D remains ambiguous. The CDR3 nucleotides read TGTGCCAGCAGCGTAGGGGTTTTTCCCCTCCACTTT. This translates into CASSVGVFPLHF.